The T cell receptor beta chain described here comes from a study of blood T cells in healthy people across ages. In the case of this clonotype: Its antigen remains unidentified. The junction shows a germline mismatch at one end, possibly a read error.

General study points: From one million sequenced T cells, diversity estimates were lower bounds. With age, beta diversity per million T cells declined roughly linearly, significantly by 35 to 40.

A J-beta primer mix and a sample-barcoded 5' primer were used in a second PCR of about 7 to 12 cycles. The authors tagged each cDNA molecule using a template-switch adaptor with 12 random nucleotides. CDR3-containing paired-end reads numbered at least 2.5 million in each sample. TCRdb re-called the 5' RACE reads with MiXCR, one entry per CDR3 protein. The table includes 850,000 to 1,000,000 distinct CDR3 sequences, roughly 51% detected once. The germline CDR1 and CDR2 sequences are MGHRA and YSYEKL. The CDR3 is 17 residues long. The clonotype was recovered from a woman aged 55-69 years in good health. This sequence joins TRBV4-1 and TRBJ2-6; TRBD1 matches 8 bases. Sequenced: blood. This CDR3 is CASSQVKGAQGANVPTF. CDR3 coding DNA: TGCGCCAGCAGCCAAGTGAAGGGGGCGCAGGGGGCCAACGTCCCGACTTTC.